The TCR beta chain under discussion was sequenced for a study of cytomegalovirus exposure and HLA in healthy donors. Findings and caveats of the study: Generally TCR sequences proved uncommon, though certain public TCRs appeared in numerous donors.

This clone was detected only a few times. No antigen is known for it. PCR employed 60 Vbeta and 13 Jbeta primers. Sequencing used immunoSEQ multiplex PCR; TCRdb keeps in-frame clones, though not all of them. The table has 100,000 to 150,000 clones, 77% seen once. Germline-derived CDR1 and CDR2 are SNHLY and FYNNEI. The CDR3 runs to 14 residues. Trimming pared 1 base from V and 5 bases from J, leaving 11 bases between. Sequenced input: PBMCs. The chain joins TRBV2 to TRBJ2-5; perhaps TRBD2 as D (6 bases). The receptor was derived from a male donor in good health and CMV-seropositive. CDR3 sequence: CASSEDGGMETQYF. The CDR3 DNA is TGTGCCAGCAGTGAAGATGGCGGGATGGAGACCCAGTACTTC.